This T cell receptor beta chain was retrieved from a study of early T cells in non-severe SARS-CoV-2 infection. This clonotype was seen at least ten times. Its antigen is currently unknown. General study findings and limits: Comparison of clonotypes with VDJdb favored anti-spike CD8 responses while missing private and CD4 specificities.

The germline CDR1 and CDR2 sequences are SGHAT and FQNNGV. Trimming removed 1 base from V and 4 bases from J, with 5 bases in between. This CDR3 contains 12 residues. One entry per CDR3 protein results from TCRdb running MiXCR on the 5' RACE reads. This table holds over 75,000 distinct CDR3 sequences, roughly an eighth found once. This sequence originates from an adult who was a healthcare worker with PCR-confirmed SARS-CoV-2 infection or an uninfected control (not recorded which). The chain uses TRBV11-2 and TRBJ2-7; D is uncertain. Sequences were obtained from whole blood. The CDR3 DNA follows: TGTGCCAGCAGCTTAGGCATTTACGAGCAGTACTTC. Its translation is CASSLGIYEQYF.